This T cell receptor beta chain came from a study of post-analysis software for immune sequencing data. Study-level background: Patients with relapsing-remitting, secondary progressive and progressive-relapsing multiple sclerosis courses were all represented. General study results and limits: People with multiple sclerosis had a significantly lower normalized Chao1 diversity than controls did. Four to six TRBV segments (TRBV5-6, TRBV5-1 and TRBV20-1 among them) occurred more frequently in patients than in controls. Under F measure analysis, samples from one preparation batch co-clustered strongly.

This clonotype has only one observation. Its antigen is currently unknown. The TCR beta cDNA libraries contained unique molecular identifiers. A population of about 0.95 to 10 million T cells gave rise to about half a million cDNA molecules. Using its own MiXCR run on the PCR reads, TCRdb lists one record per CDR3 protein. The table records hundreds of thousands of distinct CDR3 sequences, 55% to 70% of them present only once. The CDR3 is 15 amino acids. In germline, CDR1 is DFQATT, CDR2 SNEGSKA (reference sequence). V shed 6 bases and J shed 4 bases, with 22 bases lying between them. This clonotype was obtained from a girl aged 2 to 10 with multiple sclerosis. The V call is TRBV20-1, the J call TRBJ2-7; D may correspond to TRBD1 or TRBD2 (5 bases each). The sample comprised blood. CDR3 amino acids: CSATRDEMNEYEQYF. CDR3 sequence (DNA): TGCAGTGCGACCCGGGACGAAATGAATGAATACGAGCAGTACTTC.